The subject of this entry is one T cell receptor (beta chain). Read sequence stops 3 residues before the CDR3 end, and the germline J gene provides the missing end. This sample was taken from a study of T cells in women clearing cervical HPV infection. For the study at large: Controls were women whose single incident HPV16 infection cleared within 12 months without precancer or cancer. Case blood was drawn when the lesion was first found; control blood after infection became undetectable. For cases, blood was sampled a median approximately 150 days after lesion detection, interquartile range roughly 80 to 200 days.

Germline assignment: CDR1 SGHRS and CDR2 YFSETQ. Losses at the gene ends were 4 bases for V and 2 bases for J; bases not matched to a gene: 6. The CDR3 is made up of 15 amino acids. The assay was immunoSEQ multiplex PCR, and TCRdb's table has in-frame clones only and misses some. This sample contains around 18,000 clones. Sequenced material: blood buffy coat. The receptor comes from a woman aged 18-70 years with a cervical HPV16 infection that either progressed to CIN3+ or cleared (not recorded which). The chain employs TRBV5-1 and TRBJ2-5; TRBD2 matches at 9 bases. Here the CDR3 reads CASSPERGVQETQYF. CDR3 DNA (partial): TGCGCCAGCAGCCCGGAGCGGGGGGTACAAGAGACC.